These 31 T cell receptor beta chains share one sample of origin, sequenced in a study of Graves' ophthalmopathy and Graves' hyperthyroidism. Using RNA transcripts, the TCR beta CDR3 regions were amplified. First-round RT-PCR relied on HTBI primers, and a second-round multiplex PCR came next. TCRdb redid the calling of the multiplex PCR reads with MiXCR, one entry per CDR3 protein. The sample lists 600,000 to 650,000 distinct CDR3 sequences; 20% to 25% were seen once. Sequencing input: peripheral blood. All receptors derive from a woman younger than 35 with stable Graves' hyperthyroidism. Some clones in this sample may be carry-over from other donors' samples.

The table lists this clonotype with a few counts. The chain recombines TRBV6-1 with TRBJ2-7; 12 nucleotides align to TRBD1. Trimming took 8 bases from V and 5 from J; bases not matched to a gene: 7. Looked up from germline, CDR1 is MNHNS and CDR2 is SASEGT. There are 14 residues in the CDR3. The CDR3 DNA reads as TGTGCCAGCGTACCGGGACAGGGGGCACACGAGCAGTACTTC. It encodes CASVPGQGAHEQYF.

V usage is TRBV3-1 and J usage is TRBJ1-3; D is uncertain. V lost 0 bases and J 4 bases, leaving 7 bases between the germline ends. CDR1 LGHDT and CDR2 YNNKEL come from the germline V gene (reference sequence). This CDR3 is 14 amino acids long. The CDR3 protein is CASSQDGLGNTIYF. CDR3 DNA sequence: TGTGCCAGCAGCCAAGATGGGCTGGGAAACACCATATATTTT.

Many counts were recorded for this clonotype. The CDR3 DNA follows: TGTGCCAGTAGTAGCCCGGGACACTGGAACACTGAAGCTTTCTTT. This codes for CASSSPGHWNTEAFF. This rearrangement joins TRBV19 to TRBJ1-1; TRBD1 might be the D (6 bases). The V end was cut by 4 bases, the J end by 1 base, with 13 bases between. This CDR3 has 15 amino acids. Germline V CDR1 and CDR2: LNHDA, SQIVND (reference sequence).

The chain uses TRBV20-1 and TRBJ2-7, with TRBD2 matching 9 bases. In germline, CDR1 is DFQATT, CDR2 SNEGSKA (reference sequence). This CDR3 spans 15 amino acids. The trim removed 7 bases at V and 3 bases at J, leaving 13 bases unmatched. CDR3 bases: TGCAGTGTCAAAGAGGGGCTAGCGGGGATCTACGAGCAGTACTTC. Its translation: CSVKEGLAGIYEQYF.

The chain uses TRBV12-3 or TRBV12-4 and TRBJ2-7, with D unclear. This CDR3 spans 14 amino acids. V shed 5 bases and J shed 3 bases, with 14 bases lying between them. The CDR3 region is CASSPSHGFYEQYF. CDR3 DNA: TGTGCCAGCAGTCCCAGCCACGGATTCTACGAGCAGTACTTC.

This chain links TRBV7-9 with TRBJ2-7; D possibly corresponds to TRBD2 (5 bases). CDR1 SEHNR and CDR2 FQNEAQ come from the germline V gene (reference sequence). The CDR3 is made up of 14 amino acids. Trimming shortened V by 4 bases and J by 7 bases, and 17 bases separated the two germline ends. The CDR3 spells CASSSGYGEQEQYF. The CDR3 nucleotides read TGTGCCAGCAGCTCCGGATACGGGGAACAAGAGCAGTACTTC.

This clonotype was detected ten times or more. This chain joins TRBV29-1 and TRBJ1-2; D remains unclear. Germline V gene data show CDR1 as SQVTM and CDR2 as ANQGSEA. This CDR3 spans 14 amino acids. V gave up 1 base and J gave up 7 bases, with 16 bases separating them. The CDR3, as DNA: TGCAGCGTTGAAGCTTGGGTCGACAACGGTGGCTACACCTTC. It translates to CSVEAWVDNGGYTF.

Turning to this clonotype: The junction and the germline gene differ at one end; a read error may be behind it. J is TRBJ2-5 and V is TRBV7-2; 11 bases fit TRBD2. The CDR3 has 14 amino acids. Per germline, CDR1 SGHTA and CDR2 FQGNSA. The CDR3 spells CASSLGTSGETKYF. CDR3 DNA: TGTGCCAGCAGCCTTGGGACTAGCGGAGAGACCAAGTACTTC.

This clonotype came up many times. The V and J genes are TRBV15 and TRBJ1-5; D is perhaps TRBD1 (6 bases). Trimming shortened V by 4 bases and J by 2 bases, and 9 bases separated the two germline ends. CDR1 is LNHNV and CDR2 is YYDKDF in the germline V gene (reference sequence). The CDR3 is made up of 14 amino acids. The chain's CDR3 is CATSKQGGNQPQHF. The CDR3 coding sequence is TGTGCCACCAGCAAACAGGGCGGCAATCAGCCCCAGCATTTT. Full variable domain (rest looked up from reference TRBV15 and TRBJ1-5): DAMVIQNPRYQVTQFGKPVTLSCSQTLNHNVMYWYQQKSSQAPKLLFHYYDKDFNNEADTPDNFQSRRPNTSFCFLDIRSPGLGDTAMYLCATSKQGGNQPQHFGDGTRLSIL.

At least ten counts were recorded for this clonotype. This chain connects TRBV3-1 to TRBJ1-1, with D hard to call. This CDR3 comprises 12 residues. The germline gives CDR1 LGHDT, CDR2 YNNKEL (reference sequence). Trimming pared 6 bases from V and 4 bases from J, leaving 9 bases between. In DNA form, the CDR3 reads TGTGCCAGCAGGCTAGGTAGCACTGAAGCTTTCTTT. It translates to CASRLGSTEAFF. Full variable domain (rest looked up from reference TRBV3-1 and TRBJ1-1): DTAVSQTPKYLVTQMGNDKSIKCEQNLGHDTMYWYKQDSKKFLKIMFSYNNKELIINETVPNRFSPKSPDKAHLNLHINSLELGDSAVYFCASRLGSTEAFFGQGTRLTVV.

This clonotype was observed at least ten times. The chain combines TRBV5-1 with TRBJ2-5; a weak D match, TRBD1 (5 bases). The CDR3 length is 14 residues. Per the germline V gene, CDR1 is SGHRS and CDR2 is YFSETQ. Trimming shortened V by 2 bases and J by 5 bases, and 13 bases separated the two germline ends. Here the CDR3 reads CASSFAVGQETQYF. The CDR3, as DNA: TGCGCCAGCAGCTTCGCAGTGGGGCAGGAGACCCAGTACTTC.

V is TRBV19 and J is TRBJ1-1, with D unclear. CDR3 length equals 11 residues. The V end lost 3 bases, the J end lost 4 bases, and 3 bases lay between the germline ends. Germline CDR1 and CDR2: LNHDA and SQIVND (reference sequence). Here the CDR3 DNA reads TGTGCCAGTAGTATTCCCACTGAAGCTTTCTTT. Its protein product is CASSIPTEAFF.

This chain uses TRBV11-1 with TRBJ1-2; 9 nucleotides agree with TRBD1. Germline trimming cut 5 bases from V and 5 bases from J; bases unmatched to any gene: 12. The V gene's germline CDR1 is SGHAT and CDR2 FQDESV (reference sequence). The CDR3 has 16 amino acids. For the CDR3, the DNA is TGTGCCAGCAGCCCCCCCGGGACAGGGTTTTTGTATGGCTACACCTTC. Protein sequence: CASSPPGTGFLYGYTF.

V usage is TRBV4-1 and J usage is TRBJ1-2; TRBD1 aligns across 9 bases. CDR1 is MGHRA, CDR2 YSYEKL, per germline. The V gene end was trimmed by 3 bases and the J gene end by 2 bases; junction bases not matched to a gene: 4. This CDR3 has 15 amino acids. CDR3 sequence reads: CASSHEGTGNYGYTF. CDR3 bases: TGCGCCAGCAGCCATGAAGGGACAGGGAACTATGGCTACACCTTC.

The chain has TRBV10-3 and TRBJ1-1, with D unresolved. The germline V and J ends were trimmed by 8 bases and 4 bases, with 23 bases remaining between them. Germline V CDR1 and CDR2: ENHRY, SYGVKD. The CDR3 consists of 16 residues. CDR3 residues: CAIGDPPTHRATEAFF. CDR3 coding DNA: TGTGCCATCGGAGATCCCCCGACCCACCGGGCCACTGAAGCTTTCTTT.

The table lists this clonotype with many counts. The chain employs TRBV4-1 and TRBJ1-1; weak D call: TRBD1 (5 bases). This CDR3 is built from 15 residues. V lost 1 base, J lost 6 bases, and 15 bases lay in between. Looked up from germline, CDR1 is MGHRA and CDR2 is YSYEKL. The CDR3 sequence: CASSQGRGTGAEAFF. The CDR3 DNA follows: TGCGCCAGCAGCCAAGGTCGGGGGACCGGGGCTGAAGCTTTCTTT.

This sequence joins TRBV4-1 and TRBJ2-2; 7 nucleotides align to TRBD2. V lost 1 base and J lost 3; bases outside the gene matches: 2. This CDR3 contains 15 residues. Germline-derived CDR1 and CDR2 are MGHRA and YSYEKL. The CDR3 DNA is TGCGCCAGCAGCCAAGGAGCGGGGTACACCGGGGAGCTGTTTTTT. Translating gives CASSQGAGYTGELFF.

This clonotype was seen a few times. This chain connects TRBV20-1 to TRBJ2-5, with TRBD2 matching 10 bases. This CDR3 has 14 residues. CDR1 is DFQATT, CDR2 SNEGSKA, per germline (reference sequence). V shed 2 bases, J shed 5 bases, and the junction held 5 bases outside the gene matches. This CDR3 reads CSARPTSGLETQYF. CDR3 coding DNA: TGCAGTGCTAGACCGACTAGCGGGCTGGAGACCCAGTACTTC.

This clonotype was recorded a few times. This chain joins TRBV28 and TRBJ2-7; D unresolved. Per the germline V gene, CDR1 is MDHEN and CDR2 is SYDVKM. Between the trimmed V and J ends, which lost 1 base and 2 bases, there was a span of 12 bases. The CDR3 is 15 residues long. This CDR3 is CASSLSGSRAYEQYF. The DNA for the CDR3 is TGTGCCAGCAGTTTATCTGGCAGTAGAGCCTACGAGCAGTACTTC.

This clonotype appeared many times. For the CDR3, the DNA is TGTGCCAGCAGCCGCAACCTGAACACCGGGGAGCTGTTTTTT. This codes for CASSRNLNTGELFF. The genes are TRBV27 and TRBJ2-2, with D unresolved. V was pared by 6 bases and J by 1 base, with 9 bases between. The CDR3 totals 14 residues. Germline V gene data show CDR1 as MNHEY and CDR2 as SMNVEV (reference sequence).

The chain is built from TRBV12-3 or TRBV12-4 and TRBJ1-1, with TRBD1 matching over 7 bases. The V and J ends lost 6 bases and 5 bases, in that order; junction bases with no gene match: 12. CDR3 size: 15 residues. DNA for the CDR3: TGTGCCAGCAGATGGGGGGGTCAGGGGGTTACTGAAGCTTTCTTT. Its protein product is CASRWGGQGVTEAFF.

This clonotype occurred many times. The chain combines TRBV20-1 with TRBJ2-7, with a tentative D call TRBD2 (6 bases). Trimming stripped 6 bases from V and 2 bases from J, with 14 bases between. The length of the CDR3 is 13 residues. Germline V gives CDR1 DFQATT, CDR2 SNEGSKA (reference sequence). The chain's CDR3 is CSAHLASPYEQYF. DNA for the CDR3: TGCAGTGCCCATCTAGCGAGCCCCTACGAGCAGTACTTC.

This clonotype was seen many times. The V gene is TRBV6-4, the J gene TRBJ1-5; 9 bases line up with TRBD1. Trimming took 5 bases from V and 0 from J; bases not matched to a gene: 8. Germline CDR1 reads MRHNA; CDR2 reads SNTAGT. The CDR3 runs to 17 residues. CDR3 in amino acids: CASSPGQGVYSNQPQHF. Written as DNA, the CDR3 is TGTGCCAGCAGTCCGGGACAGGGCGTCTATAGCAATCAGCCCCAGCATTTT.

This clonotype was found many times. This rearrangement joins TRBV29-1 to TRBJ1-1; 8 bases fit TRBD1. The germline gives CDR1 SQVTM, CDR2 ANQGSEA. V dropped 6 bases and J dropped 4; count of bases not matched to a gene: 4. The CDR3 runs 12 residues. The CDR3 sequence: CSVHGTGTEAFF. CDR3 DNA: TGCAGCGTGCACGGGACAGGCACTGAAGCTTTCTTT.

This clonotype was observed at least ten times. The V call is TRBV12-3 or TRBV12-4, the J call TRBJ1-3; 8 bases align to TRBD1. This CDR3 spans 15 amino acids. Trimming took 5 bases from V and 4 from J; bases not matched to a gene: 7. The CDR3 DNA reads TGTGCCAGCAGTACCCAGGGGGCGCCGGGAAACACCATATATTTT. Amino acid sequence: CASSTQGAPGNTIYF.

This clonotype has a count of ten or more. The J gene is TRBJ2-5, the V gene TRBV7-2; D might be TRBD1 (6 bases). The germline V gene has CDR1 SGHTA and CDR2 FQGNSA. Between the trimmed V and J ends, which lost 5 bases and 3 bases, there was a span of 10 bases. This CDR3 is 13 amino acids long. The CDR3: CASSIRQEETQYF. In nucleotides, the CDR3 is TGTGCCAGCAGCATCCGACAGGAAGAGACCCAGTACTTC.

Many counts were recorded for this clonotype. CDR3: CASFDRAKLSAFF. As DNA, the CDR3 is TGTGCCAGCTTCGACAGGGCTAAACTTTCAGCTTTCTTT. The rearrangement uses TRBV6-5 and TRBJ1-1, with 7 bases matching TRBD1. The junction had 13 bases not matched to a gene; V was cut back by 8 bases and J by 10 bases. The CDR3 is 13 amino acids. Germline CDR1 is MNHEY and CDR2 is SVGAGI.

This clonotype was observed once. The chain combines TRBV24-1 with TRBJ2-7, with D possibly being TRBD2 (7 bases). Looked up from germline, CDR1 is KGHDR and CDR2 is SFDVKD. The V end was cut by 4 bases, the J end by 3 bases, with 15 bases between. The CDR3 totals 15 residues. The CDR3 region has the DNA TGTGCCACCAGTGACGGACTAGGGGGGGGCTACGAGCAGTACTTC. Encoded protein: CATSDGLGGGYEQYF.

This chain links TRBV5-1 with TRBJ1-1; D call uncertain. Trimming pared 4 bases from V and 1 base from J, leaving 14 bases between. This CDR3 is built from 15 residues. The V gene's germline CDR1 is SGHRS and CDR2 YFSETQ. The CDR3 sequence is CASSLATRGNTEAFF. The CDR3 region has the DNA TGCGCCAGCAGCCTGGCGACGCGTGGGAACACTGAAGCTTTCTTT.

The rearrangement links TRBV12-3 or TRBV12-4 to TRBJ1-1; D gene uncertain. The V end lost 4 bases, the J end lost 6 bases, and 9 bases lay between the germline ends. CDR3 length: 12 amino acids. CDR3 in DNA: TGTGCCAGCAGTTCCATCTGGGCTGAAGCTTTCTTT. Translation: CASSSIWAEAFF.

The V and J genes are TRBV10-3 and TRBJ2-3; D is unresolved. CDR3 length equals 11 residues. V lost 8 bases and J lost 2, with 5 bases in between. Germline CDR1 and CDR2: ENHRY and SYGVKD. The CDR3 loop is CAIRTTDTQYF. CDR3 sequence (DNA): TGTGCCATCCGGACCACAGATACGCAGTATTTT.